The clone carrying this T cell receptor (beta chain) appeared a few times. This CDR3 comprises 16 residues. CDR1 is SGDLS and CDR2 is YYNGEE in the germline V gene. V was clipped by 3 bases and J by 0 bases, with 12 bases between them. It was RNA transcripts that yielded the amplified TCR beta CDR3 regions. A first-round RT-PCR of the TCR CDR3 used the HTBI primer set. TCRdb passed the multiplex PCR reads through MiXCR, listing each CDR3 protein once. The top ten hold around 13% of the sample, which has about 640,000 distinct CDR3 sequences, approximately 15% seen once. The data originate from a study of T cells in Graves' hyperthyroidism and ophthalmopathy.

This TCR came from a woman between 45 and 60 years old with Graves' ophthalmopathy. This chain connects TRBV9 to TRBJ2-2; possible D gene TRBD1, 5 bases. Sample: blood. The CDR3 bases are TGTGCCAGCAGCGCTATGAAGGGGCCGAACACCGGGGAGCTGTTTTTT. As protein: CASSAMKGPNTGELFF.